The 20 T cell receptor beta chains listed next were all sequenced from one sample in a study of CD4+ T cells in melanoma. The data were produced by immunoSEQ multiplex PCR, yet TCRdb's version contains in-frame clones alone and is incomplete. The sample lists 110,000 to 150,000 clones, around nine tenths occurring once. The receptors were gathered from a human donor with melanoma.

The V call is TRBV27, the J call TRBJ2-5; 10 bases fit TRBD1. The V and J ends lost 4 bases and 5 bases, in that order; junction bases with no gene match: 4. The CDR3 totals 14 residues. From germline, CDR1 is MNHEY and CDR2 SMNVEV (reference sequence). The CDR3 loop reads CASSWDRGGETQYF. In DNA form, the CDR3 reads TGTGCCAGCAGTTGGGACAGGGGCGGGGAGACCCAGTACTTC.

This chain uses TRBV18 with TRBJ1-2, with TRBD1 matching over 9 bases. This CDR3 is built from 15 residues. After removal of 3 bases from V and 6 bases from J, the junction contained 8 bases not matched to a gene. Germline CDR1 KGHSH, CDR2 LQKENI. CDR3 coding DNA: TGTGCCAGCTCACCCCCCGGGACAGGGAGGAATGGCTACACCTTC. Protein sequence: CASSPPGTGRNGYTF.

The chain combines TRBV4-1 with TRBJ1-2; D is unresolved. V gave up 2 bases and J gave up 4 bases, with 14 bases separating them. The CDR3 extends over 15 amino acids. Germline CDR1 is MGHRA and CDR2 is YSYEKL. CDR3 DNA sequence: TGCGCCAGCAGCCAAACAGAAGGCCAACCCTATGGCTACACCTTC. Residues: CASSQTEGQPYGYTF.

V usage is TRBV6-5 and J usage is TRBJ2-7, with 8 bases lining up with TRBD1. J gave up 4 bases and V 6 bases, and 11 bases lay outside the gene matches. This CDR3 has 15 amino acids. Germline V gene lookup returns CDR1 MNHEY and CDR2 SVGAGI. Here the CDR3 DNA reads TGTGCCAGCAGGACAGCGGCAGGGGGCCTTTACGAGCAGTACTTC. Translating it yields CASRTAAGGLYEQYF.

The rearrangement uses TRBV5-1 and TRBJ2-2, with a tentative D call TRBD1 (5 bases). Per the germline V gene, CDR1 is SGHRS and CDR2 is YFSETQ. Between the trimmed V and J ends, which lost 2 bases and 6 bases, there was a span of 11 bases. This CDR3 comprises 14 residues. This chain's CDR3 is CASSFQGHPGELFF. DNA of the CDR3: TGCGCCAGCAGCTTCCAGGGTCATCCCGGGGAGCTGTTTTTT.

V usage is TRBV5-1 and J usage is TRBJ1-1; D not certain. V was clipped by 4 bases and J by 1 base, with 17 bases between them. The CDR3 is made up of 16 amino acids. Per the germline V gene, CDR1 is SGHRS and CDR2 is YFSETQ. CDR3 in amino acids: CASSPSRTDTNTEAFF. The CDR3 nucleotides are TGCGCCAGCAGCCCTTCCCGGACGGATACGAACACTGAAGCTTTCTTT.

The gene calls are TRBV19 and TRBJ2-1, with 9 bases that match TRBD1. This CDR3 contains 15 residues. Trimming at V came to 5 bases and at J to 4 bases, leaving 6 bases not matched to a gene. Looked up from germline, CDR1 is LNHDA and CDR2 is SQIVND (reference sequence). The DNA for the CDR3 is TGTGCCAGTAGTCTTCTGGGACAGGGATACAATGAGCAGTTCTTC. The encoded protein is CASSLLGQGYNEQFF.

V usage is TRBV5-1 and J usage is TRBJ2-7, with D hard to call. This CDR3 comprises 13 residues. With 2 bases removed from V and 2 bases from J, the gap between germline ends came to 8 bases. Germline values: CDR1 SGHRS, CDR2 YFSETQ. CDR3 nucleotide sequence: TGCGCCAGCAGCTTCGGAGAGGCCTACGAGCAGTACTTC. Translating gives CASSFGEAYEQYF.

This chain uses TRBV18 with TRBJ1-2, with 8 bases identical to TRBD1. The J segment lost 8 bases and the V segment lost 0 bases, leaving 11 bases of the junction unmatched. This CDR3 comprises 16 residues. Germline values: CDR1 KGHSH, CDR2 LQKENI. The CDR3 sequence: CASSPPSAGGAEGYTF. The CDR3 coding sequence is TGTGCCAGCTCACCACCGTCCGCAGGGGGCGCCGAGGGCTACACCTTC. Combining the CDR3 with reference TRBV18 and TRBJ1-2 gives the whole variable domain NAGVMQNPRHLVRRRGQEARLRCSPMKGHSHVYWYRQLPEEGLKFMVYLQKENIIDESGMPKERFSAEFPKEGPSILRIQQVVRGDSAAYFCASSPPSAGGAEGYTFGSGTRLTVV.

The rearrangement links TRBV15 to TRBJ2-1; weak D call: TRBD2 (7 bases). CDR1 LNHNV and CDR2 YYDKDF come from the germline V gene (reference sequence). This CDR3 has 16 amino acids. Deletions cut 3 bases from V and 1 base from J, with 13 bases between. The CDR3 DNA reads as TGTGCCACCAGCAGGGGGGGGGCAGTTTCCTACAATGAGCAGTTCTTC. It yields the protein CATSRGGAVSYNEQFF.

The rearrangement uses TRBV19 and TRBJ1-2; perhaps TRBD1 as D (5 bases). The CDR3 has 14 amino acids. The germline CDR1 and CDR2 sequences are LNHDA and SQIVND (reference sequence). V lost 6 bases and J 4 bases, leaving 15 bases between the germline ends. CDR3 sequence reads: CASSPRGGGYGYTF. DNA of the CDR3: TGTGCCAGTAGCCCCCGGGGGGGAGGCTATGGCTACACCTTC.

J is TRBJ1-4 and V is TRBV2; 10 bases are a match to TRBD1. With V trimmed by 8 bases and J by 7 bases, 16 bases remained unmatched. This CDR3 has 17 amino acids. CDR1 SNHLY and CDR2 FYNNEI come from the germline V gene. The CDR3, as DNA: TGTGCCAGCGAGCCCCTGCCCTCGACAGGGGGCGGTGAAAAACTGTTTTTT. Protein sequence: CASEPLPSTGGGEKLFF.

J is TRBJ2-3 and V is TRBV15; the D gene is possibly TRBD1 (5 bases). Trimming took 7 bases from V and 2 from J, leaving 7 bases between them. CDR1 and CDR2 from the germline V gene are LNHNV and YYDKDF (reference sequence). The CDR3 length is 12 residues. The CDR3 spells CATTGYTDTQYF. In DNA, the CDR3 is TGTGCCACCACAGGGTACACAGATACGCAGTATTTT.

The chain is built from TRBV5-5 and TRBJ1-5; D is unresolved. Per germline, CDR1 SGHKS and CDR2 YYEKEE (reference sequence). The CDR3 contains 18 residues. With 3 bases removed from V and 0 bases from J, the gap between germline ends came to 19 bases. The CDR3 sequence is CASSSGDPGAYSNQPQHF. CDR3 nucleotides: TGTGCCAGCAGCTCGGGTGACCCCGGAGCTTATAGCAATCAGCCCCAGCATTTT.

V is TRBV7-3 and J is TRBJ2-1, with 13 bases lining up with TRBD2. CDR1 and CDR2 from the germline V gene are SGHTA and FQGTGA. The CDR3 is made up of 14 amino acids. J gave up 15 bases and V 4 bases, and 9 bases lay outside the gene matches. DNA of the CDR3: TGTGCCAGCAGCTCGAGGACTAGCGGGGGAGCTCGGTTCTTC. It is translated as CASSSRTSGGARFF.

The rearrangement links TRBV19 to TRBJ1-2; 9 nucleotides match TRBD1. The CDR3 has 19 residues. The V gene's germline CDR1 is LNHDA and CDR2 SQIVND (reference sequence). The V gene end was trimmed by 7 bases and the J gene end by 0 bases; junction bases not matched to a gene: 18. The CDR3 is CASKRQGVSSGPTNYGYTF. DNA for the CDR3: TGTGCCAGTAAGAGACAGGGGGTTTCGTCCGGCCCCACTAACTATGGCTACACCTTC.

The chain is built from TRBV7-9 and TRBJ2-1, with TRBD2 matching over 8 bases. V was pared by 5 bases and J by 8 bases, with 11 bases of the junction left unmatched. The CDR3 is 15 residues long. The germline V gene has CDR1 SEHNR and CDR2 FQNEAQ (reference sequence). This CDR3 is CASSNAGTRSDEQFF. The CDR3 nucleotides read TGTGCCAGCAGCAACGCCGGGACTAGGTCTGATGAGCAGTTCTTC.

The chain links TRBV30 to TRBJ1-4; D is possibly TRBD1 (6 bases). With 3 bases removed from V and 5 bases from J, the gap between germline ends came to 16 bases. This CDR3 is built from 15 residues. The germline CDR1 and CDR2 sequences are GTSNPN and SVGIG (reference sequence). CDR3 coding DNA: TGTGCCTGGAGGGTCTCAGGGGTAGGGAATGAAAAACTGTTTTTT. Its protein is CAWRVSGVGNEKLFF.

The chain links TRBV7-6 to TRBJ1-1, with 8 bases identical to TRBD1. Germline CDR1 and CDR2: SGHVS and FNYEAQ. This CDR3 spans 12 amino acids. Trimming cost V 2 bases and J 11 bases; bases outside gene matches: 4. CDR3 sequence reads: CASSLWTGTAFF. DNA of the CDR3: TGTGCCAGCAGCTTATGGACAGGGACGGCTTTCTTT.

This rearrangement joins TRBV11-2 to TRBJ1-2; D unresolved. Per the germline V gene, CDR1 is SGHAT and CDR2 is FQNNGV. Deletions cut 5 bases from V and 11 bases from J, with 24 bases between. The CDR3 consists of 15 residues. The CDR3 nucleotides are TGTGCCAGCAGCACTCGAACCGGACCTACGGTGAGGTACACCTTC. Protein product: CASSTRTGPTVRYTF.